This T cell receptor (beta chain) was captured by sequencing in a study of identical twins. The J segment lost 4 bases and the V segment lost 3 bases, leaving 7 bases of the junction unmatched. There are 15 residues in the CDR3. Germline CDR1 DFQATT, CDR2 SNEGSKA (reference sequence). There are a few counts of this clonotype. Each CDR3 protein is one row after TCRdb ran MiXCR on the 5' RACE reads. The repertoire holds 240,000 or so distinct CDR3 sequences, about an eighth seen once, with roughly 4% in the top ten. The sample was also reused in another study, on yellow fever vaccine responses in identical twins.

The chain combines TRBV20-1 with TRBJ2-3; 10 bases match TRBD1. The origin of this receptor is a woman between 18 and 29 years old in good health. Sample: memory (CD45RO+) T cells sorted from blood. The CDR3 protein is CSASDGQGDADTQYF. The CDR3 DNA follows: TGCAGTGCTAGTGATGGACAGGGGGACGCAGATACGCAGTATTTT.